A single sample is the source of the 2 T cell receptor beta chains below, sequenced in a study of shared clonotypes between healthy human individuals. Profiled with immunoSEQ multiplex PCR; TCRdb holds only in-frame clones, not every one. Of 2 million to 2.5 million clones in the sample, 90% to 96% were seen once. The sample consisted of naive CD4+ T cells sorted from blood. Specified subset: CD45RA+ positively selected. These receptors came from a man aged 18 to 29 in good health.

Concerning this clone: The same CDR3 also results from other DNA sequences found in this sample. This chain uses TRBV25-1 with TRBJ2-3; 8 nucleotides align to TRBD2. Germline V CDR1 and CDR2: MGHDK, SYGVNS. CDR3 length equals 14 residues. V lost 5 bases to trimming and J lost 3 bases; unmatched junction nucleotides: 4. In DNA, the CDR3 is TGTGCCAGCAGTCATCCGGGAGGGACAGATACGCAGTATTTT. This codes for CASSHPGGTDTQYF.

The chain recombines TRBV9 with TRBJ1-3; D is perhaps TRBD1 (5 bases). Trimming removed 4 bases from V and 8 bases from J, with 13 bases in between. The CDR3 extends over 13 amino acids. Per the germline V gene, CDR1 is SGDLS and CDR2 is YYNGEE. In DNA, the CDR3 is TGTGCCAGCAGCCCGGGACCTCCTGACACCATATATTTT. Protein: CASSPGPPDTIYF.